Below are 31 T cell receptor beta chains sequenced from a single sample in a study of shared clonotypes between healthy human individuals. Profiling relied on immunoSEQ multiplex PCR, and the TCRdb table lists in-frame clones only, not all of them. The sample lists roughly 640,000 clones, more than 95% occurring once. The sample was naive CD4+ T cells sorted from blood. As to subset: CD45RA+ positively selected. These TCRs come from a woman aged 25 to 39 in good health.

The V and J genes are TRBV6-5 and TRBJ1-6; TRBD1 might be the D (6 bases). The germline CDR1 and CDR2 sequences are MNHEY and SVGAGI. Deletions cut 7 bases from V and 4 bases from J, with 14 bases between. This CDR3 is 15 amino acids long. The CDR3 reads CASKKDRSYNSPLHF. The CDR3 bases are TGTGCCAGCAAGAAAGACAGGAGTTATAATTCACCCCTCCACTTT.

This chain uses TRBV7-6 with TRBJ2-7; TRBD2 matches at 8 bases. The CDR3 totals 17 residues. CDR1 and CDR2 from the germline V gene are SGHVS and FNYEAQ. V shed 1 base, J shed 5 bases, and the junction held 13 bases outside the gene matches. CDR3 bases: TGTGCCAGCAGCTTAGGCCCCATCGGGACTAGTATAAACGAGCAGTACTTC. Its translation: CASSLGPIGTSINEQYF.

This clone was seen just once. CDR3 nucleotides: TGTGCCAGTACCAGAAACACTGAAGCTTTCTTT. Translation: CASTRNTEAFF. V and J are TRBV28 and TRBJ1-1; D unclear. The germline CDR1 and CDR2 sequences are MDHEN and SYDVKM. V was trimmed by 9 bases and J by 2 bases, leaving 7 bases between them. The CDR3 is 11 amino acids.

This chain joins TRBV5-1 and TRBJ2-7; D is possibly TRBD1 or TRBD2 (6 bases each). Germline V gene sequence: CDR1 SGHRS, CDR2 YFSETQ. V was shortened by 4 bases and J by 3 bases, with 17 bases between the two germline ends. This CDR3 spans 15 amino acids. DNA of the CDR3: TGCGCCAGCAGCATGGGCGGCGGGACAATCTACGAGCAGTACTTC. Encoded protein: CASSMGGGTIYEQYF. Using reference TRBV5-1 and TRBJ2-7 for the parts outside the CDR3, the full variable domain is KAGVTQTPRYLIKTRGQQVTLSCSPISGHRSVSWYQQTPGQGLQFLFEYFSETQRNKGNFPGRFSGRQFSNSRSEMNVSTLELGDSALYLCASSMGGGTIYEQYFGPGTRLTVT.

V usage is TRBV27 and J usage is TRBJ2-1; TRBD1 matches at 8 bases. The junction had 2 bases not matched to a gene; V was cut back by 4 bases and J by 0 bases. This CDR3 has 15 residues. Per germline, CDR1 MNHEY and CDR2 SMNVEV (reference sequence). The CDR3 here is CASSSGTGSYNEQFF. CDR3 bases: TGTGCCAGCAGTTCAGGGACAGGCTCCTACAATGAGCAGTTCTTC.

The chain is built from TRBV27 and TRBJ1-2; 7 bases are shared with TRBD1. Germline CDR1 and CDR2: MNHEY and SMNVEV (reference sequence). V shed 3 bases, J shed 11 bases, and the junction held 12 bases outside the gene matches. The CDR3 has 14 residues. This CDR3 reads CASSFRGEGNGYTF. CDR3 coding DNA: TGTGCCAGCAGTTTCAGGGGGGAAGGGAACGGTTACACCTTC.

The gene calls are TRBV7-9 and TRBJ2-5; D not certain. V was clipped by 2 bases and J by 2 bases, with 12 bases between them. This CDR3 spans 15 amino acids. Looked up from germline, CDR1 is SEHNR and CDR2 is FQNEAQ (reference sequence). CDR3 loop: CASSLYMGRQETQYF. The CDR3 DNA follows: TGTGCCAGCAGCTTATATATGGGCCGACAAGAGACCCAGTACTTC.

The chain couples TRBV20-1 to TRBJ1-2; a possible D gene is TRBD1 (5 bases). The V gene lost 6 bases and the J gene lost 4 bases, with 9 bases spanning the gap. The CDR3 consists of 11 residues. Germline V CDR1 and CDR2: DFQATT, SNEGSKA (reference sequence). The CDR3 bases are TGCAGTGCCCAGGGCGGCTATGGCTACACCTTC. Residues: CSAQGGYGYTF.

The chain combines TRBV11-2 with TRBJ2-7, with 10 bases lining up with TRBD1. The CDR3 is 16 amino acids. CDR1 and CDR2 (germline): SGHAT, FQNNGV. After removal of 3 bases from V and 7 bases from J, the junction contained 12 bases not matched to a gene. The CDR3 nucleotides are TGTGCCAGCAGCTTGGTTAGTGACAGGGGGCGTTTGGAGCAGTACTTC. Translation gives CASSLVSDRGRLEQYF.

The chain carries TRBV2 and TRBJ2-1; D ambiguous. The germline gives CDR1 SNHLY, CDR2 FYNNEI. The V end lost 6 bases, the J end lost 4 bases, and 7 bases lay between the germline ends. The CDR3 totals 12 residues. The CDR3: CASRQDYNEQFF. In DNA form, the CDR3 reads TGTGCCAGCAGGCAAGATTACAATGAGCAGTTCTTC.

V is TRBV25-1 and J is TRBJ2-5; D is unclear. The J call is doubtful: the DNA matches TRBJ2-7 better. From germline, CDR1 is MGHDK and CDR2 SYGVNS. This CDR3 is 14 amino acids long. The CDR3, as DNA: TGTGCCAGCAGTTTAGTCCAGAGCTCCTACGAGCAGTACTTC. Translating it yields CASSLVQSSYEQYF.

CDR3 sequence: CASRRTSNNEQFF. In nucleotides, the CDR3 is TGTGCCAGCAGACGGACTAGCAACAATGAGCAGTTCTTC. The chain links TRBV7-3 to TRBJ2-1; TRBD2 aligns across 8 bases. CDR3 length: 13 residues. V gave up 6 bases and J gave up 5 bases; unmatched junction bases: 3. CDR1 is SGHTA, CDR2 FQGTGA, per germline.

The chain has TRBV4-1 and TRBJ2-7; 10 positions agree with TRBD1. The CDR3 loop spans 17 amino acids. V shed 4 bases, J shed 3 bases, and the junction held 12 bases outside the gene matches. CDR1 and CDR2 (germline): MGHRA, YSYEKL. CDR3 region: CASSRSGWGQGIYEQYF. In DNA form, the CDR3 reads TGCGCCAGCAGCCGCTCAGGTTGGGGACAGGGGATCTACGAGCAGTACTTC.

With regard to this clone: The same CDR3 can be traced to other DNA sequences in this sample. V and J are TRBV7-8 and TRBJ1-3; weak D call: TRBD1 (6 bases). The CDR3 is 14 residues long. CDR1 is SGHVS and CDR2 is FQNEAQ in the germline V gene. With 1 base removed from V and 4 bases from J, the gap between germline ends came to 8 bases. The CDR3 sequence is CASSLGGLGNTIYF. DNA of the CDR3: TGTGCCAGCAGCTTAGGGGGGCTCGGAAACACCATATATTTT.

The gene calls are TRBV7-8 and TRBJ1-3, with D maybe TRBD1 (6 bases). The V end was cut by 0 bases, the J end by 6 bases, with 9 bases between. The CDR3 is 14 amino acids. Germline V CDR1 and CDR2: SGHVS, FQNEAQ. For the CDR3, the DNA is TGTGCCAGCAGCTTAGCCGGGGGCGAAAACACCATATATTTT. It codes for CASSLAGGENTIYF.

The chain combines TRBV28 with TRBJ2-5, with 9 bases aligning to TRBD2. The germline V gene encodes CDR1 MDHEN and CDR2 SYDVKM. The CDR3 covers 14 residues. V shed 1 base, J shed 4 bases, and the junction held 1 base outside the gene matches. CDR3 in amino acids: CASSLFSGRETQYF. DNA for the CDR3: TGTGCCAGCAGTTTATTTAGCGGGAGAGAGACCCAGTACTTC.

This rearrangement joins TRBV27 to TRBJ2-6; 8 positions match TRBD1. After removal of 5 bases from V and 2 bases from J, the junction contained 5 bases not matched to a gene. This CDR3 has 16 amino acids. Germline CDR1 and CDR2: MNHEY and SMNVEV (reference sequence). CDR3 residues: CASSTDRGPGANVLTF. The DNA for the CDR3 is TGTGCCAGCAGTACCGACAGGGGCCCTGGGGCCAACGTCCTGACTTTC. Supplemented by reference TRBV27 and TRBJ2-6, the full variable domain reads EAQVTQNPRYLITVTGKKLTVTCSQNMNHEYMSWYRQDPGLGLRQIYYSMNVEVTDKGDVPEGYKVSRKEKRNFPLILESPSPNQTSLYFCASSTDRGPGANVLTFGAGSRLTVL.

This chain connects TRBV2 to TRBJ2-5; D is ambiguous. CDR3 length: 15 amino acids. Germline V gene data show CDR1 as SNHLY and CDR2 as FYNNEI. The V and J ends lost 6 bases and 5 bases respectively, with 19 bases between them. The CDR3 reads CASSGTRSVMETQYF. CDR3 sequence (DNA): TGTGCCAGCAGCGGTACAAGGAGCGTTATGGAGACCCAGTACTTC. Filled out from reference TRBV2 and TRBJ2-5, the complete variable domain reads EPEVTQTPSHQVTQMGQEVILRCVPISNHLYFYWYRQILGQKVEFLVSFYNNEISEKSEIFDDQFSVERPDGSNFTLKIRSTKLEDSAMYFCASSGTRSVMETQYFGPGTRLLVL.

This clone is a singleton in its sample. This chain connects TRBV18 to TRBJ2-7; no reliable D call. The CDR3 is 15 amino acids. Germline assignment: CDR1 KGHSH and CDR2 LQKENI. Trimming shortened V by 3 bases and J by 3 bases, and 15 bases separated the two germline ends. DNA of the CDR3: TGTGCCAGCTCACCCAACTCTAGAAGCAACTACGAGCAGTACTTC. This translates into CASSPNSRSNYEQYF. Full variable domain (outside the CDR3, taken from reference TRBV18 and TRBJ2-7): NAGVMQNPRHLVRRRGQEARLRCSPMKGHSHVYWYRQLPEEGLKFMVYLQKENIIDESGMPKERFSAEFPKEGPSILRIQQVVRGDSAAYFCASSPNSRSNYEQYFGPGTRLTVT.

The chain is built from TRBV7-9 and TRBJ2-6; 9 bases match TRBD1. CDR3 length: 17 amino acids. V lost 3 bases to trimming and J lost 3 bases; unmatched junction nucleotides: 6. Germline loops: CDR1 SEHNR, CDR2 FQNEAQ (reference sequence). The CDR3 region has the DNA TGTGCCAGCAGCTTGGGGGACAGGGTTGGTGGGGCCAACGTCCTGACTTTC. It yields the protein CASSLGDRVGGANVLTF. Full variable domain (missing parts from reference TRBV7-9 and TRBJ2-6): DTGVSQNPRHKITKRGQNVTFRCDPISEHNRLYWYRQTLGQGPEFLTYFQNEAQLEKSRLLSDRFSAERPKGSFSTLEIQRTEQGDSAMYLCASSLGDRVGGANVLTFGAGSRLTVL.

This chain uses TRBV6-1 with TRBJ2-5; TRBD2 matches 10 bases. The J call may not be correct, given that the DNA end is closer to TRBJ2-7. The CDR3 totals 15 residues. Germline V CDR1 and CDR2: MNHNS, SASEGT. The DNA of the CDR3 is TGTGCCAGCAGTGAAGAAGCGGGAGGGTCCTACGAGCAGTACTTC. Translation gives CASSEEAGGSYEQYF.

The chain links TRBV11-1 to TRBJ1-1, with 7 bases lining up with TRBD1. CDR1 is SGHAT, CDR2 FQDESV, per germline (reference sequence). J gave up 0 bases and V 2 bases, and 0 bases lay outside the gene matches. There are 14 residues in the CDR3. CDR3 sequence: CASSLQGVNTEAFF. In DNA form, the CDR3 reads TGTGCCAGCAGCTTACAGGGGGTGAACACTGAAGCTTTCTTT.

The rearrangement links TRBV7-9 to TRBJ2-3, with TRBD1 matching over 9 bases. This CDR3 contains 15 residues. The V gene end was trimmed by 4 bases and the J gene end by 2 bases; junction bases not matched to a gene: 4. Germline V gives CDR1 SEHNR, CDR2 FQNEAQ (reference sequence). This CDR3 reads CASSSGTGSTDTQYF. The CDR3 nucleotides are TGTGCCAGCAGCTCCGGGACAGGGTCCACAGATACGCAGTATTTT.

The V call is TRBV9, the J call TRBJ2-1, with 7 bases that match TRBD2. Germline loops: CDR1 SGDLS, CDR2 YYNGEE. This CDR3 has 14 residues. V trimming: 2 bases; J trimming: 3 bases; junction bases outside the gene matches: 2. CDR3 nucleotide sequence: TGTGCCAGCAGCGTTCTAGCGGTCTACAATGAGCAGTTCTTC. The encoded protein is CASSVLAVYNEQFF.

This rearrangement joins TRBV10-3 to TRBJ2-3, with 8 nucleotides matching TRBD2. With V trimmed by 6 bases and J by 5 bases, 1 base remained unmatched. CDR1 ENHRY and CDR2 SYGVKD come from the germline V gene. There are 12 residues in the CDR3. DNA for the CDR3: TGTGCCATCAGCCTAGCGGGAGATACGCAGTATTTT. Its protein product is CAISLAGDTQYF.

This chain joins TRBV7-2 and TRBJ2-7; 7 bases are shared with TRBD2. The CDR3 length is 14 residues. Germline CDR1 is SGHTA and CDR2 is FQGNSA. With 5 bases clipped from V and 3 bases from J, the junction kept 7 bases outside the gene matches. CDR3 DNA sequence: TGTGCCAGCAGCGAAGCTAGCGGAGACTACGAGCAGTACTTC. Encoded protein: CASSEASGDYEQYF.

The chain has TRBV28 and TRBJ1-5; D unclear. Germline V lookup: CDR1 MDHEN, CDR2 SYDVKM. The CDR3 totals 16 residues. The V and J ends lost 6 bases and 0 bases respectively, with 15 bases between them. CDR3 sequence reads: CASRRARPYSNQPQHF. The CDR3 DNA is TGTGCCAGCAGACGCGCCCGTCCGTATAGCAATCAGCCCCAGCATTTT.

This chain links TRBV7-7 with TRBJ1-2, with D unresolved. Per germline, CDR1 SSHAT and CDR2 FNYEAQ (reference sequence). This CDR3 contains 15 residues. Trimming stripped 5 bases from V and 0 bases from J, with 13 bases between. The CDR3 nucleotides are TGTGCCAGCAGCCATAGAGCGTTTTCTAACTATGGCTACACCTTC. Protein sequence: CASSHRAFSNYGYTF.

The chain uses TRBV23-1 and TRBJ2-1; TRBD1 matches 9 bases. TRBV23-1 is an open reading frame whose function is uncertain. The CDR3 consists of 16 residues. J gave up 6 bases and V 8 bases, and 14 bases lay outside the gene matches. The chain's CDR3 is CASPPSSGTGCNEQFF. In DNA form, the CDR3 reads TGCGCCAGCCCACCATCATCCGGGACAGGGTGCAATGAGCAGTTCTTC.

The chain joins TRBV29-1 to TRBJ2-5; TRBD2 is a possible D gene (5 bases). The CDR3 runs 13 residues. The germline CDR1 and CDR2 sequences are SQVTM and ANQGSEA. V lost 4 bases and J 5 bases, leaving 14 bases between the germline ends. The CDR3 loop is CSVVGDSVETQYF. CDR3 DNA sequence: TGCAGCGTTGTCGGTGATAGCGTGGAGACCCAGTACTTC.

The chain has TRBV14 and TRBJ2-1; 9 positions match TRBD2. This CDR3 is built from 13 residues. The ends lost 4 bases at V and 10 bases at J; junction bases unmatched: 5. CDR1 and CDR2 from the germline V gene are SGHDN and FVKESK. The CDR3 DNA follows: TGTGCCAGCAGCCTCTTGACTAGCGGAGAGCAGTTCTTC. Its translation: CASSLLTSGEQFF.